This T cell receptor beta chain was recorded in a study of cytomegalovirus exposure and HLA in healthy donors. As for this clone: Its specificity is unknown.

The primer mix had 60 Vbeta and 13 Jbeta primers. Using immunoSEQ multiplex PCR, the repertoire was profiled, and TCRdb retains in-frame clones only, with some absent. The table lists 100,000 to 150,000 clones. Points from the study as a whole: Upon later analysis, HLA-associated TCR beta chains proved more clonally expanded than other, equally common chains. 87-base-pair reads could not separate some V segments, including TRBV6-2 and TRBV6-3. A later analysis reportedly identified an Asian-associated ancestry cluster as carrying fewer N-insertions than the 666-donor mean. Previously analyzed data showed that most TCR beta V segments were productive at a frequency of about 87% or about 30%.

The V segment lost 6 bases and the J segment 4 bases; nucleotides outside the gene matches: 2. CDR3 length: 15 amino acids. Looked up from germline, CDR1 is MRHNA and CDR2 is SNTAGT. The source material was PBMCs. J is TRBJ2-2 and V is TRBV6-4, with 13 bases fitting TRBD2. The sequence derives from a woman aged 40-49 years in good health and CMV-seropositive. Written as DNA, the CDR3 is TGTGCCAGCAGCCGGACTAGCGGGAGCACCGGGGAGCTGTTTTTT. As protein: CASSRTSGSTGELFF.